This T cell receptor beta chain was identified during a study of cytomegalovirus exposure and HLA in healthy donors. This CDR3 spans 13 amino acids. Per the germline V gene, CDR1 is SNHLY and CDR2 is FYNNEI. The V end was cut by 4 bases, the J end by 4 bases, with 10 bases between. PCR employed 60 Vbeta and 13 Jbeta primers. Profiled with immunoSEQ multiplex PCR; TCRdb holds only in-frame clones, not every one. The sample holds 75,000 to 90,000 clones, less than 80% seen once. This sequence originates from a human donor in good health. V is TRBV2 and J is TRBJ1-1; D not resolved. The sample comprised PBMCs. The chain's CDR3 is CASSGPSGTEAFF. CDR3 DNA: TGTGCCAGCAGTGGTCCGAGCGGCACTGAAGCTTTCTTT. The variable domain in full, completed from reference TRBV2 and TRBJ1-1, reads EPEVTQTPSHQVTQMGQEVILRCVPISNHLYFYWYRQILGQKVEFLVSFYNNEISEKSEIFDDQFSVERPDGSNFTLKIRSTKLEDSAMYFCASSGPSGTEAFFGQGTRLTVV.